This T cell receptor beta chain was captured by sequencing in a study of blood T cell repertoires in COVID-19. The overall study: T cells, B-cell-depleted T cells, or PBMCs supplied cDNA or gDNA.

Participant-reported clinical history was the basis for cohort assignment. Germline V CDR1 and CDR2: LNHDA, SQIVND (reference sequence). The CDR3 covers 15 residues. The trim removed 9 bases at V and 4 bases at J, leaving 12 bases unmatched. Sequencing was performed with immunoSEQ multiplex PCR; in TCRdb, only in-frame clones are kept and a portion is missing. The table records about 270,000 clones, about 82% of them present only once. The V and J genes are TRBV19 and TRBJ1-1; TRBD1 matches at 9 bases. The specimen sequenced was PBMCs or T cells enriched from blood (not recorded which). The clonotype comes from a woman aged 45 to 65 with acute COVID-19. The CDR3, as DNA: TGTGCCAGCGGGGGCATACAGGGGGCTGGCACTGAAGCTTTCTTT. This codes for CASGGIQGAGTEAFF.